Listed here is a single T cell receptor (beta chain). V was pared by 4 bases and J by 3 bases, with 13 bases between. Germline V gives CDR1 MDHEN, CDR2 SYDVKM. The CDR3 contains 15 residues. This entry comes from a study of blood T cell repertoires in COVID-19. The method was immunoSEQ multiplex PCR; TCRdb's version includes in-frame clones alone and lacks a portion of them. The table lists tens of thousands of clones, more than 85% of them singletons. The chain uses TRBV28 and TRBJ1-5; no reliable D call. Specimen: peripheral blood. The sequence was collected from a woman older than 75 with active or convalescent COVID-19. In DNA form, the CDR3 reads TGTGCCAGCAGTTCATTGCGGATTCTCAATCAGCCCCAGCATTTT. Translation: CASSSLRILNQPQHF.